These T cell receptor beta chains were read from a single sample in a study of blood T cell repertoires in COVID-19. Sequencing used immunoSEQ multiplex PCR; TCRdb keeps in-frame clones, though not all of them. The table includes around 170,000 clones, about 84% detected once. The sequencing sample was made of PBMCs or T cells enriched from blood (not recorded which). All receptors come from a man aged 45 to 65 who had recovered from COVID-19. CDR3s include the opening cysteine and the closing phenylalanine or tryptophan. Fields, in order: V gene, D gene, clone size, J gene, CDR3 protein, CDR3 DNA. D genes are given only for firm matches. Clone size is not always given. Where it is, it says once, few, many or a class for expanded clones.

V gene: TRBV3-1/TRBV3-2
D gene: TRBD1
clone size: .
J gene: TRBJ2-3
CDR3 protein: CASSLLIGQEPDTQYF
CDR3 DNA: TGTGCCAGCAGCCTTCTAATAGGACAGGAGCCAGATACGCAGTATTTT

V gene: TRBV12-3/TRBV12-4
D gene: .
clone size: .
J gene: TRBJ2-2
CDR3 protein: CASEQGNTGELFF
CDR3 DNA: TGTGCCAGCGAACAGGGAAACACCGGGGAGCTGTTTTTT

V gene: TRBV7-2
D gene: .
clone size: .
J gene: TRBJ1-5
CDR3 protein: CASSAGAVGQPQHF
CDR3 DNA: TGTGCCAGCAGCGCAGGGGCAGTTGGTCAGCCCCAGCATTTT

V gene: TRBV4-1
D gene: TRBD1
clone size: .
J gene: TRBJ1-4
CDR3 protein: CASSQFGTAQNEKLFF
CDR3 DNA: TGCGCCAGCAGCCAATTCGGGACAGCCCAAAATGAAAAACTGTTTTTT

V gene: TRBV18
D gene: .
clone size: .
J gene: TRBJ2-1
CDR3 protein: CASSPPGGPNEQFF
CDR3 DNA: TGTGCCAGCTCACCACCCGGGGGACCTAATGAGCAGTTCTTC

V gene: TRBV7-6
D gene: .
clone size: .
J gene: TRBJ2-5
CDR3 protein: CASSLEAVGKQETQYF
CDR3 DNA: TGTGCCAGCAGCTTAGAAGCGGTCGGGAAACAAGAGACCCAGTACTTC

V gene: TRBV6-6
D gene: .
clone size: .
J gene: TRBJ1-6
CDR3 protein: CASSFSYEESNSPLHF
CDR3 DNA: TGTGCCAGCAGTTTTAGCTACGAAGAGAGTAATTCACCCCTCCACTTT

V gene: TRBV14
D gene: .
clone size: .
J gene: TRBJ2-7
CDR3 protein: CASSQEQFLQYF
CDR3 DNA: TGTGCCAGCAGCCAAGAACAGTTTTTGCAGTACTTC

V gene: TRBV6-5
D gene: .
clone size: .
J gene: TRBJ2-3
CDR3 protein: CASSPSLGASNTQYF
CDR3 DNA: TGTGCCAGCAGTCCCTCGCTTGGGGCGTCCAATACGCAGTATTTT

V gene: TRBV29-1
D gene: .
clone size: .
J gene: TRBJ2-7
CDR3 protein: CSFRDNTYEQYF
CDR3 DNA: TGCAGCTTCCGAGACAACACCTACGAGCAGTACTTC

V gene: TRBV27
D gene: TRBD2
clone size: once
J gene: TRBJ2-1
CDR3 protein: CASSLGLAGGQFF
CDR3 DNA: TGTGCCAGCAGTCTGGGACTAGCGGGGGGGCAGTTCTTC

V gene: TRBV25-1
D gene: TRBD1
clone size: .
J gene: TRBJ1-1
CDR3 protein: CASSEDDRVGVGTEAFF
CDR3 DNA: TGTGCCAGCAGTGAAGACGACAGGGTAGGCGTGGGCACTGAAGCTTTCTTT

V gene: TRBV11-2
D gene: TRBD1
clone size: .
J gene: TRBJ2-1
CDR3 protein: CASSSLTGQVGDNEQFF
CDR3 DNA: TGTGCCAGCAGCTCCCTGACCGGACAGGTTGGGGACAATGAGCAGTTCTTC

V gene: TRBV5-5
D gene: TRBD1
clone size: .
J gene: TRBJ2-5
CDR3 protein: CASSLGTGGSQETQYF
CDR3 DNA: TGTGCCAGCAGCTTGGGGACAGGGGGATCACAAGAGACCCAGTACTTC

V gene: TRBV5-1
D gene: TRBD1
clone size: few
J gene: TRBJ2-6
CDR3 protein: CASRVGLGQVASGANVLTF
CDR3 DNA: TGCGCCAGCAGGGTTGGCTTAGGACAGGTCGCCTCTGGGGCCAACGTCCTGACTTTC

V gene: TRBV5-4
D gene: .
clone size: .
J gene: TRBJ1-2
CDR3 protein: CASSLEVVGEVDYGYTF
CDR3 DNA: TGTGCCAGCAGCTTGGAAGTGGTAGGGGAGGTAGACTATGGCTACACCTTC

V gene: TRBV5-5
D gene: TRBD1
clone size: .
J gene: TRBJ2-7
CDR3 protein: CATSRDRAAYEQYF
CDR3 DNA: TGTGCCACTTCCCGGGACAGGGCAGCCTACGAGCAGTACTTC

V gene: TRBV18
D gene: .
clone size: .
J gene: TRBJ2-1
CDR3 protein: CASSPPLRGAGSEQFF
CDR3 DNA: TGTGCCAGCTCACCACCATTACGGGGGGCCGGCAGTGAGCAGTTCTTC

V gene: TRBV19
D gene: .
clone size: .
J gene: TRBJ1-1
CDR3 protein: CASSVSSGVTEAFF
CDR3 DNA: TGTGCCAGTAGTGTATCCTCAGGGGTCACTGAAGCTTTCTTT

V gene: TRBV11-2
D gene: .
clone size: .
J gene: TRBJ2-3
CDR3 protein: CASSLEGLTDTQYF
CDR3 DNA: TGTGCCAGCAGCTTAGAGGGGCTCACAGATACGCAGTATTTT

V gene: TRBV19
D gene: .
clone size: .
J gene: TRBJ1-5
CDR3 protein: CAGGLTSNQPQHF
CDR3 DNA: TGTGCCGGGGGACTGACAAGCAATCAGCCCCAGCATTTT

V gene: TRBV28
D gene: TRBD1
clone size: .
J gene: TRBJ1-2
CDR3 protein: CASLMTGPRQNNYGYTF
CDR3 DNA: TGTGCCAGCCTGATGACAGGGCCCCGCCAGAACAACTATGGCTACACCTTC

V gene: TRBV5-1
D gene: .
clone size: .
J gene: TRBJ1-2
CDR3 protein: CASSLEYSYGYTF
CDR3 DNA: TGCGCCAGCAGCTTGGAATATAGTTATGGCTACACCTTC

V gene: TRBV29-1
D gene: .
clone size: once
J gene: TRBJ2-1
CDR3 protein: CSVEGLYTYNEQFF
CDR3 DNA: TGCAGCGTTGAAGGGTTGTACACCTACAATGAGCAGTTCTTC

V gene: TRBV4-1
D gene: .
clone size: .
J gene: TRBJ1-4
CDR3 protein: CASSLQRLVTNEKLFF
CDR3 DNA: TGCGCCAGCAGCCTACAACGCTTGGTAACTAATGAAAAACTGTTTTTT

V gene: TRBV6-5
D gene: .
clone size: .
J gene: TRBJ1-1
CDR3 protein: CASSYSRGMMNTEAFF
CDR3 DNA: TGTGCCAGCAGTTACTCTCGGGGTATGATGAACACTGAAGCTTTCTTT

V gene: TRBV10-3
D gene: .
clone size: .
J gene: TRBJ2-7
CDR3 protein: CAISKQGYEQYF
CDR3 DNA: TGTGCCATCAGTAAACAGGGCTACGAGCAGTACTTC

V gene: TRBV15
D gene: TRBD1
clone size: .
J gene: TRBJ1-4
CDR3 protein: CATSTGTGLEKLFF
CDR3 DNA: TGTGCCACCAGCACCGGGACAGGGCTTGAAAAACTGTTTTTT

V gene: TRBV5-1
D gene: TRBD1
clone size: .
J gene: TRBJ2-5
CDR3 protein: CASSPTWGQGAETQYF
CDR3 DNA: TGCGCCAGCAGCCCGACGTGGGGACAGGGGGCAGAGACCCAGTACTTC

V gene: TRBV24-1
D gene: TRBD1
clone size: .
J gene: TRBJ1-5
CDR3 protein: CATSVGGTGLQPQHF
CDR3 DNA: TGTGCCACCAGTGTGGGCGGGACAGGGCTTCAGCCCCAGCATTTT

V gene: TRBV14
D gene: TRBD2
clone size: .
J gene: TRBJ2-1
CDR3 protein: CASSQIAGSYNEQFF
CDR3 DNA: TGTGCCAGCAGCCAAATAGCGGGGTCCTACAATGAGCAGTTCTTC

V gene: TRBV5-1
D gene: .
clone size: .
J gene: TRBJ2-2
CDR3 protein: CASKQGRGTGELFF
CDR3 DNA: TGCGCCAGCAAGCAGGGAAGGGGCACCGGGGAGCTGTTTTTT

V gene: TRBV27
D gene: TRBD1
clone size: few
J gene: TRBJ1-1
CDR3 protein: CASSSWTGGVYQAFF
CDR3 DNA: TGTGCCAGCAGTTCCTGGACAGGGGGCGTCTACCAAGCTTTCTTT

V gene: TRBV19
D gene: .
clone size: .
J gene: TRBJ1-2
CDR3 protein: CASRPRPVGRYYGYTF
CDR3 DNA: TGTGCCAGTAGACCCCGGCCGGTGGGGCGCTACTATGGCTACACCTTC

V gene: TRBV18
D gene: .
clone size: once
J gene: TRBJ2-5
CDR3 protein: CASSPLARAQETQYF
CDR3 DNA: TGTGCCAGCTCACCACTTGCCAGGGCACAAGAGACCCAGTACTTC

V gene: TRBV11-2
D gene: .
clone size: .
J gene: TRBJ1-1
CDR3 protein: CASSRLANRNTEAFF
CDR3 DNA: TGTGCCAGCAGCCGCCTGGCCAACCGGAACACTGAAGCTTTCTTT

V gene: TRBV7-9
D gene: .
clone size: .
J gene: TRBJ1-2
CDR3 protein: CASSNSGYGYTF
CDR3 DNA: TGTGCCAGCAGTAATTCCGGCTATGGCTACACCTTC

V gene: TRBV27
D gene: TRBD1
clone size: .
J gene: TRBJ1-2
CDR3 protein: CASSTGGGLGYTF
CDR3 DNA: TGTGCCAGCAGCACAGGGGGAGGGCTTGGCTACACCTTC

V gene: TRBV29-1
D gene: .
clone size: few
J gene: TRBJ1-1
CDR3 protein: CSVYEQMNTEAFF
CDR3 DNA: TGCAGCGTTTATGAACAAATGAACACTGAAGCTTTCTTT

V gene: TRBV18
D gene: TRBD1
clone size: .
J gene: TRBJ1-1
CDR3 protein: CASSPGRTGEAFF
CDR3 DNA: TGTGCCAGCTCACCGGGCCGGACAGGGGAAGCTTTCTTT

V gene: TRBV20-1
D gene: .
clone size: .
J gene: TRBJ2-5
CDR3 protein: CSARGLLETQYF
CDR3 DNA: TGCAGTGCTCGTGGACTCCTGGAGACCCAGTACTTC

V gene: TRBV11-1
D gene: TRBD1
clone size: .
J gene: TRBJ2-5
CDR3 protein: CASNLGQGQETQYF
CDR3 DNA: TGTGCCAGCAACCTGGGACAGGGACAAGAGACCCAGTACTTC

V gene: TRBV27
D gene: .
clone size: .
J gene: TRBJ2-5
CDR3 protein: CASSGSGTQYF
CDR3 DNA: TGTGCCAGCAGTGGGTCGGGGACCCAGTACTTC

V gene: TRBV19
D gene: .
clone size: .
J gene: TRBJ2-3
CDR3 protein: CASSPGGGRGDTQYF
CDR3 DNA: TGTGCCAGTAGCCCCGGTGGGGGCCGGGGAGATACGCAGTATTTT

V gene: TRBV18
D gene: .
clone size: few
J gene: TRBJ1-1
CDR3 protein: CASSSELYEAFF
CDR3 DNA: TGTGCCAGCTCGAGTGAGCTATATGAAGCTTTCTTT

V gene: TRBV19
D gene: TRBD1
clone size: .
J gene: TRBJ1-2
CDR3 protein: CASSILGTGGELYGYTF
CDR3 DNA: TGTGCCAGTAGTATCCTCGGGACAGGGGGGGAGCTCTATGGCTACACCTTC